This T cell receptor (beta chain) derives from a study of Tregs in tolerant kidney transplant recipients (dated by TCRdb to the late 2010s). Describing the broader study: The study used TCRbeta sequencing to identify donor-specific regulatory T cells before combined kidney and bone marrow transplantation, then tracked those cells after transplant. General study outcomes and caveats: Because only a small number of patients were included, the study had limitations, and the results will need to be validated in larger populations as well as under other immunosuppression protocols. In tolerant patients, the expansion of donor-specific Tregs was greater than global Treg expansion, suggesting that the expansion was antigen-driven rather than nonspecific. Although technical replication error seemed to be minimal, the question of biological reproducibility was not addressed directly. For some patients the PCR primers changed over time, which made it impossible to compare the samples from those patients at the nucleotide level. The most biologically relevant and donor-specific TCRbeta repertoire appeared to be identified by expanding Tregs with activated donor B cells.

The transplants used related donors with nonmyeloablative bone marrow transplantation, and mixed chimerism in the human trials was transient. Thawed PBMCs were FACS-sorted into unstimulated Tregs (CD4+CD25+CD127-), CD4+ non-Tregs (CD4+CD25-), CD4 cells and CD8 cells. The patients were a few recipients of combined kidney and bone marrow transplants from the ITN036ST trial, and samples were available only from these trial subjects. Healthy control blood was processed to PBMCs by Ficoll density gradient and cryopreserved, and patient PBMCs were collected before and after transplant. The CDR3 contains 16 residues, cysteine and phenylalanine counted. This entry keeps only the CDR3 DNA: 48 bases, framed from base 1. Based on the germline V gene, the CDR1 and CDR2 sequences are SGHRS and YFSETQ. Unmatched junction bases come to 17, with V trimmed by 9 bases and J by 4 bases. With regard to this clone: Its antigen is not yet known. No base-level quality is on record; no much larger clone is a single base apart.

Genomic DNA was extracted from sorted cells with the QIAGEN DNeasy Blood and Tissue Kit for TCRbeta CDR3 sequencing. Through immunoSEQ, high-throughput TCRbeta CDR3 sequencing was done commercially, including PCR amplification with internal controls and bias correction. The published analysis was carried out like this. A unique productive TCRbeta sequence was defined by the CDR3 nucleotide sequence when primers matched, and otherwise by the CDR3 amino acid sequence together with the Vbeta and Jbeta genes. Sorting error was corrected by removing sequences shared between sorted populations at a frequency ratio of 2:1 or less, and the remaining shared sequences were assigned to the higher population. A sequence counted as donor-reactive if, in CFSE-low cells, the sequence had a frequency of at least 0.01% and was expanded at least 5-fold compared with unstimulated cells. Repertoire divergence was quantified by Jensen-Shannon divergence using the top 100 TCRbeta sequences ranked by frequency. For samples with multiple sequencing runs, sorting error was corrected in each run separately before the runs were combined. Held by TCRdb, this immuneACCESS table contains in-frame sequences only and omits some clones. Under half of the omission traces to an unresolved V gene where checked; the cause of the rest is unknown. That table is the source of V, J and clone size, and D and trimming were worked out from the DNA. This sample gives tens of thousands of clones in total; 93% of them show up just once. The ten most abundant clones make up 1.5% to 2% of the sample.

The clonotype originates from a human patient who received a combined kidney and bone marrow transplant. After a transplant, some T cells may be the graft donor's own cells. The chain was built from TRBV5-1 and TRBJ2-5; 8 nucleotides in the junction match TRBD2. The input for sequencing was CD4+ T cells from blood (PBMCs), taken 12 months after the transplant. The DNA sequence is TGCGCCACCTCAAGCGGGGGTTTAAGAGGCCGAGAGACCCAGTACTTC. Translation gives CATSSGGLRGRETQYF. Extended through the reference TRBV5-1 and TRBJ2-5 proteins, this CDR3 yields the full variable domain: KAGVTQTPRYLIKTRGQQVTLSCSPISGHRSVSWYQQTPGQGLQFLFEYFSETQRNKGNFPGRFSGRQFSNSRSEMNVSTLELGDSALYLCATSSGGLRGRETQYFGPGTRLLVL.